This TCR beta chain was documented in a study of Ad26.COV2.S vaccination and SARS-CoV-2 variants. Study conclusions and caveats: The breadth of spike-specific CD8+ and CD4+ T cell responses after vaccination was reportedly substantial. Measurement of non-spike TCR breadth gave similar results in vaccine and placebo recipients.

The assay was immunoSEQ multiplex PCR, and TCRdb's table has in-frame clones only and misses some. The sample lists 350,000 to 450,000 clones, about 88% occurring once. With regard to this clone: What it recognizes is unknown.

The germline CDR1 and CDR2 sequences are SGHAT and FQNNGV. V gave up 2 bases and J gave up 0 bases, with 10 bases separating them. The CDR3 has 15 amino acids. Treatment denoted: 19 received Ad26.COV2.S at low or high dose, single or two shots; 5 received placebo; per-sample allocation not given. The investigators took samples on day 63 after the first vaccine or placebo injection. Donation was by an adult aged 18-55 years who was in Boston. This clonotype was sampled from a person between 18 and 65 years old who received the Ad26.COV2.S COVID-19 vaccine or a placebo. Source: peripheral blood, taken in a trial of Ad26.COV2.S vaccine versus placebo. This chain links TRBV11-2 with TRBJ1-2; D is unresolved. For the CDR3, the DNA is TGTGCCAGCAGCTTAATCCGGGTTACTAACTATGGCTACACCTTC. Translated: CASSLIRVTNYGYTF.